Below, one T cell receptor (beta chain) is given with its context. Its antigen is not known. The data derive from a study of cytomegalovirus exposure and HLA in healthy donors. General study results and limits: For TCR beta chains, V- and J-gene trimming was later linked to a missense DCLRE1C variant.

The CDR3 runs to 13 residues. Trimming removed 4 bases at V and 6 bases at J, with 13 bases between. Germline CDR1 and CDR2: MNHEY and SMNVEV (reference sequence). The PCR had 60 Vbeta and 13 Jbeta primers. Repertoires were generated with immunoSEQ multiplex PCR, while TCRdb's copy carries only in-frame clones and drops some. Among 150,000 to 200,000 clones listed, around 80% were seen once. J is TRBJ2-7 and V is TRBV27; TRBD2 is a possible D gene (5 bases). The receptor was derived from a male donor in good health and CMV-seropositive. The sample consisted of PBMCs. The CDR3: CASSSTLSGEQYF. The CDR3 region has the DNA TGTGCCAGCAGTTCCACACTGAGCGGCGAGCAGTACTTC.